This T cell receptor (beta chain) was identified in a study of blood T cells in healthy people across ages. Study-wide results and caveats: Compared with aged donors, long-lived donors showed fewer expanded clones, suggesting selection. Total diversity from one million sequenced T cells was likely underestimated. Older individuals had lower TCR beta diversity per million T cells (the decline was roughly linear).

About this clonotype: Its specificity is unknown. At one end the junction does not follow the germline gene, possibly because of a read error.

A sample-barcoded 5' primer and a J-beta primer mix were used in a second PCR of roughly 6 to 11 cycles. Each CDR3 protein is one row after TCRdb ran MiXCR on the 5' RACE reads. The sample has over 1,500,000 distinct CDR3 sequences, approximately 40% seen once; the top ten hold about 23%. The people who gave samples were healthy Caucasians from Russia, aged 6 to 90. This TCR was recovered from a human donor in good health. Sequences were obtained from blood.

CDR3 sequence (DNA): TGTGCCGGCTCACCACCGGGGGACAGGGGTTATGGCTACACCTTC. It codes for CAGSPPGDRGYGYTF. V gene TRBV18 combines with J gene TRBJ1-2, with 10 bases fitting TRBD1. In germline, CDR1 is KGHSH, CDR2 LQKENI. The CDR3 is 15 residues long.